This TCR beta chain was observed in a study of human T cells and chemical hapten exposure. The CDR3 has 16 amino acids. The V and J ends lost 0 bases and 5 bases, in that order; junction bases with no gene match: 6. Germline assignment: CDR1 ENHRY and CDR2 SYGVKD. TCRdb called the RACE reads again in MiXCR, with one record for every CDR3 protein. The data hold a few hundred thousand distinct CDR3 sequences, with 5.5% observed a single time. Time point of the sample: pre-sensitization, week 0. Treatment reported: therapeutic diphenylcyclopropenone sensitization with weekly scalp DPC. Overall study findings and caveats: Patch test score rose with PT1 expanded TCRs, significant at 8, 16, 32, not 4.

This clonotype was picked up many times. Its antigen is not identified. The V and J genes are TRBV10-3 and TRBJ2-4; 8 bases fit TRBD1. The source of this sequence is a woman younger than 35 with alopecia areata. Some clones in this sample may be carry-over from other donors' samples. This specimen consisted of whole blood, obtained in connection with sensitization to the hapten diphenylcyclopropenone (DPC). The CDR3 DNA reads TGTGCCATCAGTGAGTCGAGGACAGGGCTCCAAAACATTCAGTACTTC. Translated, it gives CAISESRTGLQNIQYF.